These 30 T cell receptor beta chains were sequenced from one sample in a study of early T cells in non-severe SARS-CoV-2 infection. TCRdb re-called the 5' RACE reads through MiXCR, storing one row per CDR3 protein. The sample comprises more than 45,000 distinct CDR3 sequences, roughly 7.7% of which are singletons, and roughly 3.5% rests with the top ten. Sequenced material: whole blood. The origin of the receptors is an adult who was a healthcare worker with PCR-confirmed SARS-CoV-2 infection or an uninfected control (not recorded which).

This clonotype was recorded a few times. This chain connects TRBV5-1 to TRBJ2-3; 7 bases agree with TRBD2. CDR1 SGHRS and CDR2 YFSETQ come from the germline V gene. The CDR3 runs to 18 residues. V dropped 4 bases and J dropped 1; count of bases not matched to a gene: 15. The CDR3 DNA follows: TGCGCCAGCAGCCTATCAGCGGGATCAACCCTAGGCACAGATACGCAGTATTTT. Protein sequence: CASSLSAGSTLGTDTQYF. Filled out from reference TRBV5-1 and TRBJ2-3, the complete variable domain reads KAGVTQTPRYLIKTRGQQVTLSCSPISGHRSVSWYQQTPGQGLQFLFEYFSETQRNKGNFPGRFSGRQFSNSRSEMNVSTLELGDSALYLCASSLSAGSTLGTDTQYFGPGTRLTVL.

The rearrangement uses TRBV2 and TRBJ2-6; D uncertain. Germline CDR1 is SNHLY and CDR2 is FYNNEI. The ends were cut back, 7 bases at V and 0 bases at J, with 4 bases in the middle. The CDR3 contains 13 residues. CDR3 in amino acids: CASTFSGANVLTF. The CDR3, as DNA: TGTGCCAGCACTTTCTCTGGGGCCAACGTCCTGACTTTC.

In its sample, this clonotype was seen many times. The chain joins TRBV27 to TRBJ2-7; 7 bases map to TRBD2. Germline values: CDR1 MNHEY, CDR2 SMNVEV (reference sequence). The CDR3 extends over 13 amino acids. Trimming took 5 bases from V and 6 from J; bases not matched to a gene: 7. In nucleotides, the CDR3 is TGTGCCAGCAGTCGGCGGGAGCACGGCGAGCAGTACTTC. Its protein product is CASSRREHGEQYF.

This chain connects TRBV18 to TRBJ2-3; 10 bases agree with TRBD2. The germline V gene encodes CDR1 KGHSH and CDR2 LQKENI. The length of the CDR3 is 15 residues. J was trimmed by 3 bases and V by 3 bases; bases with no gene match: 3. The CDR3 coding sequence is TGTGCCAGCTCACCCGGACTAGCGGCTACAGATACGCAGTATTTT. Amino acids: CASSPGLAATDTQYF.

The sample holds many counts of this clonotype. The chain uses TRBV19 and TRBJ1-6; the match to TRBD1 covers 9 bases. The CDR3 covers 13 residues. V dropped 11 bases and J dropped 7; count of bases not matched to a gene: 6. The germline V gene encodes CDR1 LNHDA and CDR2 SQIVND (reference sequence). The CDR3 spells CAAGTGYNSPLHF. Here the CDR3 DNA reads TGTGCCGCCGGGACAGGGTACAATTCACCCCTCCACTTT.

V and J are TRBV6-1 and TRBJ2-7; TRBD1 aligns across 9 bases. J gave up 2 bases and V 4 bases, and 6 bases lay outside the gene matches. There are 15 residues in the CDR3. The germline V gene encodes CDR1 MNHNS and CDR2 SASEGT. CDR3 region: CASSASGTGPYEQYF. DNA of the CDR3: TGTGCCAGCAGTGCTTCCGGGACAGGGCCCTACGAGCAGTACTTC.

This clonotype appeared many times. J is TRBJ2-1 and V is TRBV6-4, with 7 bases aligning to TRBD1. This CDR3 comprises 14 residues. Germline V gives CDR1 MRHNA, CDR2 SNTAGT. V shed 0 bases and J 6 bases; nucleotides not matched to a gene: 2. The CDR3 is CASSDSKGANEQFF. DNA of the CDR3: TGTGCCAGCAGTGACTCGAAGGGGGCCAATGAGCAGTTCTTC.

This clonotype was detected many times. The chain combines TRBV5-1 with TRBJ2-1; D call uncertain. V lost 7 bases to trimming and J lost 5 bases, with 13 bases between them. CDR1 is SGHRS and CDR2 is YFSETQ in the germline V gene. This CDR3 spans 13 amino acids. The CDR3, as DNA: TGCGCCAGCGTGGATAGTAGGAACAATGAGCAGTTCTTC. Protein: CASVDSRNNEQFF.

The chain joins TRBV11-2 to TRBJ2-1; D might be TRBD2 (6 bases). This CDR3 spans 14 amino acids. Trimming took off 1 base at V and 13 bases at J, with 17 bases between the two ends. Germline V gene lookup returns CDR1 SGHAT and CDR2 FQNNGV. DNA of the CDR3: TGTGCCAGCAGCTTAGTAAGTTGGGCGGACTACCAGTTCTTC. Translated, it gives CASSLVSWADYQFF. The variable domain in full, completed from reference TRBV11-2 and TRBJ2-1, reads EAGVAQSPRYKIIEKRQSVAFWCNPISGHATLYWYQQILGQGPKLLIQFQNNGVVDDSQLPKDRFSAERLKGVDSTLKIQPAKLEDSAVYLCASSLVSWADYQFFGPGTRLTVL.

This clonotype was counted only a few times. This chain uses TRBV7-6 with TRBJ2-6; D ambiguous. The germline CDR1 and CDR2 sequences are SGHVS and FNYEAQ. This CDR3 has 15 residues. The V end was cut by 1 base, the J end by 2 bases, with 6 bases between. As DNA, the CDR3 is TGTGCCAGCAGCTTAGAGGTGGCTGGGGCCAACGTCCTGACTTTC. Translated: CASSLEVAGANVLTF.

The table lists this clonotype with a count of one. The rearrangement uses TRBV20-1 and TRBJ2-3; D is uncertain. Germline V gene sequence: CDR1 DFQATT, CDR2 SNEGSKA (reference sequence). The CDR3 covers 13 residues. Deletions cut 5 bases from V and 5 bases from J, with 14 bases between. CDR3 bases: TGCAGTGCTGACAAGGACGAGGAAGATACGCAGTATTTT. Translation: CSADKDEEDTQYF.

This clonotype was seen only a few times. The rearrangement uses TRBV7-3 and TRBJ2-7; D may be TRBD1 (6 bases). V was pared by 1 base and J by 3 bases, with 10 bases between. This CDR3 comprises 14 residues. The germline V gene has CDR1 SGHTA and CDR2 FQGTGA. The CDR3 loop is CASSLNQGSYEQYF. CDR3 DNA: TGTGCCAGCAGCTTAAACCAGGGGAGCTACGAGCAGTACTTC.

The chain employs TRBV4-1 and TRBJ2-3, with TRBD1 matching 12 bases. The ends lost 0 bases at V and 6 bases at J; junction bases unmatched: 7. Germline V gene sequence: CDR1 MGHRA, CDR2 YSYEKL. The CDR3 covers 17 residues. The CDR3 DNA sequence: TGCGCCAGCAGCCAAGAGGGACAGGGGGCTGAGGGGGATACGCAGTATTTT. It translates to CASSQEGQGAEGDTQYF.

This clonotype came up many times. The chain couples TRBV7-2 to TRBJ2-3, with D unresolved. Germline CDR1 is SGHTA and CDR2 is FQGNSA. The CDR3 is 15 amino acids. Trimming removed 8 bases at V and 0 bases at J, with 15 bases between. This CDR3 reads CASHYSTPSTDTQYF. The DNA of the CDR3 is TGTGCCAGCCACTATTCGACTCCTAGCACAGATACGCAGTATTTT.

This clonotype has a handful of counts. The V and J genes are TRBV6-5 and TRBJ2-2, with 14 bases identical to TRBD2. This CDR3 region has 20 residues. Per germline, CDR1 MNHEY and CDR2 SVGAGI. With 6 bases clipped from V and 4 bases from J, the junction kept 16 bases outside the gene matches. For the CDR3, the DNA is TGTGCCAGCAGGCGATTTCCAAGACTAGCGGGAGGGCTAGGCACCGGGGAGCTGTTTTTT. It translates to CASRRFPRLAGGLGTGELFF.

At least ten counts were recorded for this clonotype. The genes are TRBV29-1 and TRBJ2-1; unclear D gene. Germline CDR1 SQVTM, CDR2 ANQGSEA. V was pared by 7 bases and J by 6 bases, with 10 bases between. There are 11 residues in the CDR3. The CDR3 bases are TGCAGCGCCGAAGATGTCAATGAGCAGTTCTTC. Protein product: CSAEDVNEQFF.

This clonotype was detected ten times or more. This rearrangement joins TRBV11-2 to TRBJ1-6; tentative D call: TRBD1 (5 bases). The CDR3 totals 15 residues. The V and J ends lost 3 bases and 7 bases respectively, with 13 bases between them. Germline V gene data show CDR1 as SGHAT and CDR2 as FQNNGV. The CDR3 spells CASSFEAGPNSPLHF. The CDR3 nucleotides read TGTGCCAGCAGCTTTGAGGCAGGGCCCAATTCACCCCTCCACTTT.

This clonotype was counted many times. The chain combines TRBV5-1 with TRBJ2-3; 8 bases agree with TRBD1. CDR3 length: 15 residues. Germline V gene sequence: CDR1 SGHRS, CDR2 YFSETQ. Unmatched junction bases numbered 13, after V lost 5 bases and J lost 8 bases. The CDR3 here is CASRTGQESVGTQYF. The CDR3, as DNA: TGCGCCAGCAGGACGGGACAGGAGTCCGTGGGTACGCAGTATTTT.

This clonotype was detected many times. V and J are TRBV7-6 and TRBJ2-1; 10 bases are shared with TRBD2. The V segment lost 4 bases and the J segment 8 bases; nucleotides outside the gene matches: 8. The CDR3 covers 15 residues. Germline V CDR1 and CDR2: SGHVS, FNYEAQ. The CDR3 DNA reads as TGTGCCAGCAGCTCCCTTAGCGGGAGGAAGGATGAGCAGTTCTTC. It encodes CASSSLSGRKDEQFF.

The V call is TRBV20-1, the J call TRBJ2-7; D gene ambiguous. The CDR3 is made up of 11 amino acids. Germline CDR1 reads DFQATT; CDR2 reads SNEGSKA (reference sequence). Trimming left V 3 bases short and J 3 bases short, with 6 bases between. The CDR3 sequence: CSASSDYEQYF. CDR3 DNA sequence: TGCAGTGCTAGCTCGGACTACGAGCAGTACTTC.

Many counts were recorded for this clonotype. This chain connects TRBV27 to TRBJ1-6; weak D call: TRBD1 (5 bases). Germline values: CDR1 MNHEY, CDR2 SMNVEV (reference sequence). This CDR3 is 16 amino acids long. V dropped 7 bases and J dropped 8 bases, with 21 bases sitting between them. As DNA, the CDR3 is TGTGCCAGCACCACCCTTAGACAAGGGACGCATTCACCCCTCCACTTT. As protein: CASTTLRQGTHSPLHF.

The chain combines TRBV10-3 with TRBJ2-7; D is unclear. Germline V gives CDR1 ENHRY, CDR2 SYGVKD. This CDR3 is 14 amino acids long. V shed 7 bases and J shed 3 bases, with 16 bases lying between them. The CDR3 nucleotides are TGTGCCATCAAGGAGTTGCGGATCCTCTACGAGCAGTACTTC. Protein: CAIKELRILYEQYF.

There are a few counts of this clonotype. The chain links TRBV10-3 to TRBJ2-3; D is perhaps TRBD2 (6 bases). This CDR3 is 16 amino acids long. Trimming took 0 bases from V and 1 from J, leaving 11 bases between them. Germline values: CDR1 ENHRY, CDR2 SYGVKD. The chain's CDR3 is CAISESSGGGTDTQYF. CDR3 in DNA: TGTGCCATCAGTGAGTCAAGCGGAGGGGGCACAGATACGCAGTATTTT.

This clonotype was counted between two and nine times. V is TRBV6-1 and J is TRBJ2-7, with TRBD2 identical over 10 bases. V gave up 1 base and J gave up 2 bases; unmatched junction bases: 5. The CDR3 extends over 16 amino acids. CDR1 and CDR2 from the germline V gene are MNHNS and SASEGT. CDR3 protein: CASSEGLAGVPYEQYF. CDR3 bases: TGTGCCAGCAGTGAAGGGCTAGCGGGAGTACCCTACGAGCAGTACTTC.

CDR3 bases: TGCAGTGCTAGAGATTCAGGGGGATTTAACAATGAGCAGTTCTTC. Its protein is CSARDSGGFNNEQFF. This sequence joins TRBV20-1 and TRBJ2-1; 7 bases map to TRBD1. Germline CDR1 DFQATT, CDR2 SNEGSKA (reference sequence). With 0 bases clipped from V and 5 bases from J, the junction kept 7 bases outside the gene matches. The CDR3 runs 15 residues.

Ten or more counts support this clonotype. The rearrangement links TRBV2 to TRBJ2-5; TRBD2 agrees at 15 bases. This CDR3 comprises 15 residues. The germline V gene has CDR1 SNHLY and CDR2 FYNNEI. J gave up 7 bases and V 11 bases, and 11 bases lay outside the gene matches. CDR3 coding DNA: TGTGCCTCCCTGACTGGACTAGCGGGAGGGGGGACCCAGTACTTC. It translates to CASLTGLAGGGTQYF.

In this sample, this clonotype turned up many times. V usage is TRBV6-4 and J usage is TRBJ2-3; 7 nucleotides match TRBD2. CDR3 length: 15 residues. Germline V gene lookup returns CDR1 MRHNA and CDR2 SNTAGT. The V segment lost 2 bases and the J segment 5 bases; nucleotides outside the gene matches: 7. DNA for the CDR3: TGTGCCAGCAGTGACAAGGCGGGAGAGGGAGATACGCAGTATTTT. As protein: CASSDKAGEGDTQYF.

The rearrangement uses TRBV10-1 and TRBJ2-1; 9 bases align to TRBD1. V was clipped by 4 bases and J by 4 bases; unmatched bases: 11. This CDR3 has 17 amino acids. From germline, CDR1 is WNHNN and CDR2 SYGVQD (reference sequence). The CDR3 loop reads CASSADPGDRVYNEQFF. CDR3 DNA sequence: TGCGCCAGCAGTGCCGACCCGGGGGACAGGGTATACAATGAGCAGTTCTTC.

This clonotype was counted only a few times. In DNA form, the CDR3 reads TGTGCCAGCAGCTTAGAACCGTTGGACAGGGGAAAGACCCAGTACTTC. As protein: CASSLEPLDRGKTQYF. J is TRBJ2-5 and V is TRBV11-2; 9 bases align to TRBD1. The CDR3 contains 16 residues. V lost 0 bases to trimming and J lost 6 bases; unmatched junction nucleotides: 8. From germline, CDR1 is SGHAT and CDR2 FQNNGV.

The table lists this clonotype with many counts. This chain joins TRBV4-1 and TRBJ2-1, with D unresolved. Trimming shortened V by 3 bases and J by 7 bases, and 10 bases separated the two germline ends. The CDR3 extends over 13 amino acids. The germline gives CDR1 MGHRA, CDR2 YSYEKL. The CDR3 coding sequence is TGCGCCAGCAGCCACAACACCGGGAATGAGCAGTTCTTC. The encoded protein is CASSHNTGNEQFF.